A selection of T cell receptor beta chains follows, all from one sample in a study of blood T cell repertoires in COVID-19. The assay was immunoSEQ multiplex PCR, and TCRdb's table has in-frame clones only and misses some. The sample holds around 99,000 clones, roughly 75% seen once. The specimen was peripheral blood. Receptor source: a human donor in a cohort sampled during active or convalescent COVID-19. The conserved cysteine and the conserved F or W are not part of the CDR3 here. The D gene is left open where the match is weak. A row's size may be missing; if present it is once, few, many or a size class.

once	TRBD1	TRBJ2-5	TRBV27	12	ASNHRGRRETQY
.	TRBD1	TRBJ1-2	TRBV19	11	ASSMWTGGGYT
once	.	TRBJ2-7	TRBV4-2	13	ASSQDTGSYYEQY
few	TRBD2	TRBJ2-1	TRBV9	14	ASSVSGGTSYNEQF
.	TRBD2	TRBJ2-1	TRBV30	13	AWGGLAGAHNEQF
.	.	TRBJ1-6	TRBV9	13	ASSVDGGFGSPLH
once	TRBD1	TRBJ1-1	TRBV3-1/TRBV3-2	11	ASSRQGDTEAF
.	.	TRBJ2-3	TRBV9	14	ASSVGGGYSTDTQY
.	.	TRBJ2-7	TRBV28	14	ASSFLGPRSLYEQY
.	.	TRBJ1-2	TRBV28	11	ASRTQGVYGYT
.	TRBD2	TRBJ2-3	TRBV5-6	14	ASSFITGGSTDTQY
.	TRBD2	TRBJ2-1	TRBV28	13	ASSPTSGGYNEQF
once	TRBD1	TRBJ2-5	TRBV20-1	9	SSGQGETQY
.	TRBD1	TRBJ1-1	TRBV4-3	13	VSSQQQGMNTEAF